This TCR beta chain derives from a study of technical replicates of blood from several donors. Repertoires were generated with immunoSEQ multiplex PCR, while TCRdb's copy carries only in-frame clones and drops some. The data hold approximately 97,000 clones, with 96% observed a single time. The J segment lost 6 bases and the V segment lost 0 bases, leaving 0 bases of the junction unmatched. Germline V CDR1 and CDR2: SGHTA, FQGTGA. The CDR3 runs to 15 residues. The receptor was isolated from a human donor in good health. Sequencing input: T cells isolated from PBMCs. The rearrangement links TRBV7-3 to TRBJ2-3; the match to TRBD2 covers 13 bases. The CDR3 DNA sequence: TGTGCCAGCAGCTTAACGACTAGCGGGAGGGATACGCAGTATTTT. This sequence encodes CASSLTTSGRDTQYF. Together with reference TRBV7-3 and TRBJ2-3, the CDR3 gives the full variable domain: GAGVSQTPSNKVTEKGKYVELRCDPISGHTALYWYRQSLGQGPEFLIYFQGTGAADDSGLPNDRFFAVRPEGSVSTLKIQRTERGDSAVYLCASSLTTSGRDTQYFGPGTRLTVL.